This TCR beta chain comes out of a study of OX40 agonist ivuxolimab in advanced cancers. The study in broad terms: The costimulatory receptor OX40 (CD134) was targeted by ivuxolimab, a fully human IgG2 agonistic monoclonal antibody. Patients were allowed to have had prior anti-PD-1, anti-PD-L1 or anti-CTLA-4 therapy, and around 41% of the dose-escalation patients had previously received checkpoint inhibitors. The dose-escalation cohort was 82.7% male with a mean age of approximately 60 years, ranging from about 20 to 85. The paper covers the monotherapy dose-escalation part of the phase I ivuxolimab trial, which included N of about 50 patients. Partial responses occurred in three dose-escalation patients, of whom one had hepatocellular carcinoma and two had cutaneous melanoma. Intravenous ivuxolimab was administered to patients every 2 weeks at six dose levels: 0.01, 0.1, 0.3, 1.5, 3 and 10 mg/kg. The purpose of peripheral TCRbeta sequencing was to test whether ivuxolimab changed TCR sequence diversity and led to clonal T-cell expansion. Of the approximately 50 dose-escalation patients, hepatocellular carcinoma was present in about 19, melanoma in around 15, renal cell carcinoma in 9 and head and neck cancer in 9.

Beyond this particular receptor, the publication reports: The antigen specificity of the peripheral T cells that underwent clonal expansion was not determined. Low levels of normalized T-cell clonal expansion were also shown by some nonresponding patients. At doses of 0.1 to 3.0 mg/kg, clonal expansion of both CD4+ and CD8+ T cells in blood was seen between baseline and week 6. Partial responders in the 0.1-3.0 mg/kg groups had among the lowest normalized peripheral clonal expansion, especially among CD8+ T cells. After ivuxolimab, expanded clones were on average more numerous among CD8+ T cells than among CD4+ T cells.

Genomic DNA was isolated from the sorted cells so that the TCRbeta CDR3 region could be sequenced. TCRbeta CDR3 regions were sequenced using the immunoSEQ Assay. TCRdb provides this immuneACCESS table in a form limited to in-frame rearrangements. Some clones are lacking; in checked studies, under half of them reflect an unresolved V gene, and why the rest are absent is not known. Across this sample there are approximately 77,000 clones, with 84% seen only once. The ten largest make up about 7.3% of the sample. Regarding this clone: Its antigen remains undetermined. Within one base of it there is no much larger clone, and no base qualities were kept.

The CDR3 covers 15 residues, taking in both the cysteine and the phenylalanine. The CDR3 DNA has 45 bases and is translated from base 1. The V end gives up 2 bases and the J end 15 bases, leaving 8 bases in the junction not matched to a gene. Via the germline V gene, CDR1 is SGHNT and CDR2 YENEEA. Patients with autoimmune disease history or receiving systemic immunosuppression were excluded from the trial. Peripheral blood for TCR sequencing was collected from all dose cohorts at baseline, on cycle 4 day 1, and on cycle 7 day 1. Samples came from an open-label, multicenter, first-in-human phase I dose-escalation trial of ivuxolimab. The trial enrolled adults with locally advanced or metastatic head and neck squamous cell, hepatocellular, melanoma or renal cell carcinoma. Before TCR sequencing, CD4+ and CD8+ T cells were separately sorted from peripheral blood.

This specimen was CD4+ or CD8+ T cells sorted from blood, taken in a trial of the OX40 agonist ivuxolimab. The TCR comes from an adult with an advanced solid tumor such as melanoma, head and neck, liver or kidney cancer. In this chain, TRBV11-3 is recombined with TRBJ2-1; the central 15 bases match TRBD2. The CDR3 sequence is CASSLKSGLAGGLFF. The bases are TGTGCCAGCAGCTTAAAGTCAGGACTAGCGGGGGGGCTGTTCTTC.